This TCR beta chain was obtained from a study of radiation and T cells in renal cell carcinoma. About the study: Nephrectomy followed 15 Gy stereotactic body radiation by 4 weeks.

The V gene's germline CDR1 is SNHLY and CDR2 FYNNEI. The length of the CDR3 is 15 residues. The junction had 3 bases not matched to a gene; V was cut back by 3 bases and J by 5 bases. The time point here: blood 2 weeks post-SBRT. Treatment denoted: 15 Gy SBRT to primary tumor, nephrectomy 4 weeks later. Data came from immunoSEQ multiplex PCR; TCRdb stores just in-frame clones and leaves some out. The data show some 120,000 clones, with 88% seen just once and approximately 5.8% held by the top ten. This chain uses TRBV2 with TRBJ1-6, with 8 bases fitting TRBD1. The sequencing here drew on blood, taken from a patient whose treatment included radiotherapy and nephrectomy. The TCR comes from a woman in her 70s with renal cell carcinoma. CDR3 loop: CASSETGENNSPLHF. The CDR3 DNA reads TGTGCCAGCAGTGAGACAGGGGAGAATAATTCACCCCTCCACTTT. The complete variable domain, with remaining parts taken from reference TRBV2 and TRBJ1-6, reads EPEVTQTPSHQVTQMGQEVILRCVPISNHLYFYWYRQILGQKVEFLVSFYNNEISEKSEIFDDQFSVERPDGSNFTLKIRSTKLEDSAMYFCASSETGENNSPLHFGNGTRLTVT.